This TCR beta chain was recovered during a study of blood T cell repertoires in COVID-19. Study at large: T cells, B-cell-depleted T cells, or PBMCs provided the cDNA or gDNA that served as material.

Clones were read by immunoSEQ multiplex PCR, and TCRdb kept only the in-frame ones, dropping some. Of approximately 230,000 clones listed, about 79% were seen once; the top ten hold 7.5% to 10%. V was pared by 3 bases and J by 9 bases, with 7 bases of the junction left unmatched. Germline V gives CDR1 KGHDR, CDR2 SFDVKD. This CDR3 spans 15 amino acids. The origin of this receptor is a man older than 75 with acute or convalescent COVID-19. The chain recombines TRBV24-1 with TRBJ2-7, with TRBD2 matching over 13 bases. Sequencing used peripheral blood. The CDR3 is CATSDGTSGTLVQYF. DNA for the CDR3: TGTGCCACCAGTGATGGGACTAGCGGGACCCTGGTGCAGTACTTC.